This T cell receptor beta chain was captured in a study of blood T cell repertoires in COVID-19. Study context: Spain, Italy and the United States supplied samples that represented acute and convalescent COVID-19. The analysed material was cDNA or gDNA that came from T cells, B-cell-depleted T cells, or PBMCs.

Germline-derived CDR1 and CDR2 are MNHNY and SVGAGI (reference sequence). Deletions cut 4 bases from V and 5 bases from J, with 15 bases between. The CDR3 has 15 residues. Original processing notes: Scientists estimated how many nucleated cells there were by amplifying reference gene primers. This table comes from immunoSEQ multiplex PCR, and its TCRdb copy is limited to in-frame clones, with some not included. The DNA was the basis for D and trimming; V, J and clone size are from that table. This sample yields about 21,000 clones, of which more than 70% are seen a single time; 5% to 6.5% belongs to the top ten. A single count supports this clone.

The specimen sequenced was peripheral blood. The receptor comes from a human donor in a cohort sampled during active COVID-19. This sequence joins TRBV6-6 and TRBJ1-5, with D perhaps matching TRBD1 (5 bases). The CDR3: CASSSHRGGDQPQHF. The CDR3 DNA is TGTGCCAGCAGTTCTCATAGGGGAGGGGATCAGCCCCAGCATTTT.